This T cell receptor (beta chain) was profiled in a study of blood T cell repertoires in COVID-19. In germline, CDR1 is LGHDT, CDR2 YNNKEL (reference sequence). CDR3 length: 18 residues. Trimming cost V 1 base and J 3 bases; bases outside gene matches: 12. Sequencing was performed with immunoSEQ multiplex PCR; in TCRdb, only in-frame clones are kept and a portion is missing. The profile shows approximately 100,000 clones, approximately 84% of them singletons. This TCR was sampled from a woman aged 45-59 years with acute or convalescent COVID-19. V gene TRBV3-1 (or the pseudogene TRBV3-2) combines with J gene TRBJ1-5, with TRBD1 matching over 7 bases. The specimen sequenced was peripheral blood. The CDR3 reads CASSQGSGGGTVNQPQHF. CDR3 in DNA: TGTGCCAGCAGCCAAGGCAGTGGCGGGGGGACAGTCAATCAGCCCCAGCATTTT.